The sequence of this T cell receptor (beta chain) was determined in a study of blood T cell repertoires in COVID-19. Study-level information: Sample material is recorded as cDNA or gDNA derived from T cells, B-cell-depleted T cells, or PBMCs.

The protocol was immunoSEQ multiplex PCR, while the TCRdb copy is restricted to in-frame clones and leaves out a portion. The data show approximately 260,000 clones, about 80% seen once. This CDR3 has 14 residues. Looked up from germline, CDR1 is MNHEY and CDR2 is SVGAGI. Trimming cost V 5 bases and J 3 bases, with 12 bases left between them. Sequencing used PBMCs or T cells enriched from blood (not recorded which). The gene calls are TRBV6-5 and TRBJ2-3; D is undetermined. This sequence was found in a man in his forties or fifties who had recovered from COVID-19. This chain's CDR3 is CASSLTWLTDTQYF. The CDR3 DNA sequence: TGTGCCAGCAGTCTTACTTGGTTAACAGATACGCAGTATTTT.